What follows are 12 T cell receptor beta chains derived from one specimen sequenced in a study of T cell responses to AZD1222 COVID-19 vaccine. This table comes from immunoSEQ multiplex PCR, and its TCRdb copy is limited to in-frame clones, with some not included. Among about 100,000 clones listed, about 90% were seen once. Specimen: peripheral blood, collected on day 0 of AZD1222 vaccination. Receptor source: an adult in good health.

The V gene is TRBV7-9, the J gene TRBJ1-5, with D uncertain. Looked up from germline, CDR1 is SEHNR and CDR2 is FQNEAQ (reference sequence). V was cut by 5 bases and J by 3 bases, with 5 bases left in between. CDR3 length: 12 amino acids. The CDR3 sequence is CASSKINQPQHF. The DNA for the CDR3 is TGTGCCAGCAGCAAAATCAATCAGCCCCAGCATTTT. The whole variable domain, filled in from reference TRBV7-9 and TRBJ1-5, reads DTGVSQNPRHKITKRGQNVTFRCDPISEHNRLYWYRQTLGQGPEFLTYFQNEAQLEKSRLLSDRFSAERPKGSFSTLEIQRTEQGDSAMYLCASSKINQPQHFGDGTRLSIL.

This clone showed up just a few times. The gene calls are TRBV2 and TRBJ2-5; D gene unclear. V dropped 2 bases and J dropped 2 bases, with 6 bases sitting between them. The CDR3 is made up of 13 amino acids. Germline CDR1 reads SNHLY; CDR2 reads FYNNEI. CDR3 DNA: TGTGCCAGCAGTGAACATGATCAAGAGACCCAGTACTTC. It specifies CASSEHDQETQYF.

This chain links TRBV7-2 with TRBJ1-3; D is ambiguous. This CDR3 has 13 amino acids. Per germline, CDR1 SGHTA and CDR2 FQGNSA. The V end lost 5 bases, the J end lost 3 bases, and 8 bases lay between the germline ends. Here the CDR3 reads CASSPSNGNTIYF. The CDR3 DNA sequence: TGTGCCAGCAGCCCCTCCAATGGAAACACCATATATTTT.

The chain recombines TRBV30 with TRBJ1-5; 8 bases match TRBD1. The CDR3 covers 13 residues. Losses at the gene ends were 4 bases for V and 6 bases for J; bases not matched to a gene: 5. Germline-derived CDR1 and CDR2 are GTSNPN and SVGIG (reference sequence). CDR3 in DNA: TGTGCCTGGACGGCAGGGGGCACTCAGCCCCAGCATTTT. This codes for CAWTAGGTQPQHF. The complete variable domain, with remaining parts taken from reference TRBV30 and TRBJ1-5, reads SQTIHQWPATLVQPVGSPLSLECTVEGTSNPNLYWYRQAAGRGLQLLFYSVGIGQISSEVPQNLSASRPQDRQFILSSKKLLLSDSGFYLCAWTAGGTQPQHFGDGTRLSIL.

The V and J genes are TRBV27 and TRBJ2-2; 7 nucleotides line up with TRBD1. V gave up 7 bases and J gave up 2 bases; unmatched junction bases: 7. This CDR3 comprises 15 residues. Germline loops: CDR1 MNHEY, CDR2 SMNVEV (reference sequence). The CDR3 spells CASTTRQGNTGELFF. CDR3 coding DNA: TGTGCCAGCACCACCCGACAGGGAAACACCGGGGAGCTGTTTTTT.

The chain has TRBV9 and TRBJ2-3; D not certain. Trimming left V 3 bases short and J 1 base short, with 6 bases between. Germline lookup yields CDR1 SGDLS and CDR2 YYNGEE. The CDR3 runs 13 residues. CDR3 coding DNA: TGTGCCAGCAGCGGAGAAGGCACAGATACGCAGTATTTT. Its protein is CASSGEGTDTQYF.

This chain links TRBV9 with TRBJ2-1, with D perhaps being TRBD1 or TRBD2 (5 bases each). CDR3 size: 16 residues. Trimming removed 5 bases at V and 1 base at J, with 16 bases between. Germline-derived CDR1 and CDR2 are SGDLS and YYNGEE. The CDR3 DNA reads TGTGCCAGCAGGGGTGGATTGGGGGAATCCTACAATGAGCAGTTCTTC. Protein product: CASRGGLGESYNEQFF.

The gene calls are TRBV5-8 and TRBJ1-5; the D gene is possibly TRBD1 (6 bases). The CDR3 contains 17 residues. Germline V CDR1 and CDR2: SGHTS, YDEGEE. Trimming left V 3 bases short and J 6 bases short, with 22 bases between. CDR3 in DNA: TGTGCCAGCAGCTGGGACCCACGGGAGTCCAGGGGTCAGCCCCAGCATTTT. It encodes CASSWDPRESRGQPQHF.

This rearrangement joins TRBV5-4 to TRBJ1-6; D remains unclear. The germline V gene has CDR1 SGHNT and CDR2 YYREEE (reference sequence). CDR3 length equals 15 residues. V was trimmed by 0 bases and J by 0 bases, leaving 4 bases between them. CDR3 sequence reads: CASSLDSSYNSPLHF. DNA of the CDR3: TGTGCCAGCAGCTTGGACAGCTCCTATAATTCACCCCTCCACTTT.

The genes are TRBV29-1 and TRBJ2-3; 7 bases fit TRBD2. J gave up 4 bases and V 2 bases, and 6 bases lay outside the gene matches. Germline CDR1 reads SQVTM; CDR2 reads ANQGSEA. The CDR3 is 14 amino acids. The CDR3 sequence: CSVEISGIADTQYF. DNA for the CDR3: TGCAGCGTTGAAATCAGCGGGATAGCAGATACGCAGTATTTT.

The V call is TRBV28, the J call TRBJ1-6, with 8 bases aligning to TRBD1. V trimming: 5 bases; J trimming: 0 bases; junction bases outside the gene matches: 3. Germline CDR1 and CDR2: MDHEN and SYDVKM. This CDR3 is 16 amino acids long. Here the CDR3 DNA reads TGTGCCAGCAGTCCCACAGGGGGCTCCTATAATTCACCCCTCCACTTT. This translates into CASSPTGGSYNSPLHF.

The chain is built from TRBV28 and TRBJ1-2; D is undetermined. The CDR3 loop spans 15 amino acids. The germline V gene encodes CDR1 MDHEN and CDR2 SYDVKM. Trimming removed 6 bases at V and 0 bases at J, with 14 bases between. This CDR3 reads CASRVETAANYGYTF. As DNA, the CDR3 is TGTGCCAGCAGAGTTGAAACAGCAGCTAACTATGGCTACACCTTC.